Sequencing of this TCR beta chain was carried out in a study of T cell repertoires in cytomegalovirus infection. Across the study: HLA-B-restricted CMV epitopes that are well studied, plus recently identified HLA-C-restricted ones, were used by the study. Indications came from public TCR beta signatures; they pointed to CMV infection and to a matching HLA type. General study findings and limits: Totalled public TCR beta family frequency picked out people who carried CMV plus the relevant HLA. The ex vivo response showed dominance by HLA-C-restricted CMV-specific TCR beta clonotypes.

TCRdb re-called the reads with MiXCR, one entry per CDR3 protein. The repertoire holds fewer than 1,000,000 distinct CDR3 sequences, with 30% to 40% as singletons. CDR3 length: 16 residues. The V and J ends lost 2 bases and 9 bases, in that order; junction bases with no gene match: 16. CDR1 SGHAT and CDR2 FQNNGV come from the germline V gene. Note on this clonotype: What it recognizes is unknown.

The origin of this receptor is a human donor in good health (CMV status not recorded). Some clones in this sample may be carry-over from other donors' samples. The V gene is TRBV11-2, the J gene TRBJ2-7, with 7 positions matching TRBD1. Sequences were derived from cultured CD8+ T cells from PBMCs, sampled from culture after CMV antigen stimulation. Here the CDR3 DNA reads TGTGCCAGCAGCTTATGGCCGTTCGACAGGGCGAAGGCGCAGTACTTC. It is translated as CASSLWPFDRAKAQYF.